This paragraph covers one TCR beta chain sequence. Its target is unknown. The V gene lost 5 bases and the J gene lost 1 base, with 12 bases spanning the gap. Germline lookup yields CDR1 SGHDT and CDR2 YYEEEE. This CDR3 is built from 14 residues. The method was immunoSEQ multiplex PCR; TCRdb's version includes in-frame clones alone and lacks a portion of them. The sample contains approximately 2.5 million clones, more than 90% of which appear only once. These data come from a study of shared clonotypes between healthy human individuals. Among the donors, all were Caucasian adults who lived in Nashville, Tennessee. The authors divided CD4+ cells into CD45RA+ naive and CD45RA-negative memory subsets. General study results and limits: It was observed that 5% to 6% of naive CD4 clonotypes were shared across several donors.

The J gene is TRBJ2-5, the V gene TRBV5-6; a possible D gene is TRBD1 (5 bases). The sequencing sample was made of naive CD4+ T cells sorted from blood. Subset described: CD45RA+ positively selected. This TCR came from a man younger than 35 in good health. The chain's CDR3 is CASSRQLVQETQYF. CDR3 bases: TGTGCCAGCAGTCGACAGCTAGTCCAAGAGACCCAGTACTTC.